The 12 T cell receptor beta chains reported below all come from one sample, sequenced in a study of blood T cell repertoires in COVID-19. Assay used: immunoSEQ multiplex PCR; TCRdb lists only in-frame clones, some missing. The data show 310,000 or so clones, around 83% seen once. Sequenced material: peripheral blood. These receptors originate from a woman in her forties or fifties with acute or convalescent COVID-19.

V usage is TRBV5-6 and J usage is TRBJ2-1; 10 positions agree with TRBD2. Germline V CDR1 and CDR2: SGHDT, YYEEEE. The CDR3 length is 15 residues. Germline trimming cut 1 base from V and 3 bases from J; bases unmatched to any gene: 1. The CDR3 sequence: CASSLRTSGYNEQFF. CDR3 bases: TGTGCCAGCAGCTTGAGGACTAGCGGCTACAATGAGCAGTTCTTC.

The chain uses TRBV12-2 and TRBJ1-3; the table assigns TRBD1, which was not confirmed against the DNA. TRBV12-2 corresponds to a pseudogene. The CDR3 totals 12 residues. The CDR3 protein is CASRFSGNTIYF. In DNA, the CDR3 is TGTGCAAGTCGCTTCAGTGGAAACACCATATATTTT.

The CDR3 DNA reads TGTGCCAGCAGCCCCAGTCAATCGGGGGTTAGCTATGGCTACACCTTC. As protein: CASSPSQSGVSYGYTF. The gene calls are TRBV4-2 and TRBJ1-2, with TRBD1 as a possible D gene (5 bases). The germline CDR1 and CDR2 sequences are LGHNA and YNFKEQ. This CDR3 has 16 residues. The V end lost 4 bases, the J end lost 4 bases, and 19 bases lay between the germline ends.

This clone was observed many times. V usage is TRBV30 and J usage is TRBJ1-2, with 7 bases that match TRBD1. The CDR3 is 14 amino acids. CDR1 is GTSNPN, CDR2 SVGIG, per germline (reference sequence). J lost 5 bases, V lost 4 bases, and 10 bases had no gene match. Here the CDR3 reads CAWISSDRVYGYTF. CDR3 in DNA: TGTGCCTGGATCTCCTCCGACAGGGTATATGGCTACACCTTC.

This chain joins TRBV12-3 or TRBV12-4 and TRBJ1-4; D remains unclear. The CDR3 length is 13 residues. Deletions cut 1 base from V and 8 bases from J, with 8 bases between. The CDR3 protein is CASSLGAWEKLFF. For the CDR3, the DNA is TGTGCCAGCAGTTTAGGCGCGTGGGAAAAACTGTTTTTT.

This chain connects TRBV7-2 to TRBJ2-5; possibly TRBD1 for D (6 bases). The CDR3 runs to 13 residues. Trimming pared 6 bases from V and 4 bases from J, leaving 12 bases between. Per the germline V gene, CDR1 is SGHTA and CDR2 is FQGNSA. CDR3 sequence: CASSQTRGETQYF. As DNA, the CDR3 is TGTGCCAGCAGTCAAACCAGGGGAGAGACCCAGTACTTC.

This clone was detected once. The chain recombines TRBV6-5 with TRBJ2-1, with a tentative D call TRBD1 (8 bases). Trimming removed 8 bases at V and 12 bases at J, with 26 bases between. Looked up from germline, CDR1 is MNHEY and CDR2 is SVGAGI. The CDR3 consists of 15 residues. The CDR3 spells CASQIKHRGGFVQFF. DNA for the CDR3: TGTGCCAGCCAAATTAAGCACAGGGGGGGTTTCGTGCAGTTCTTC.

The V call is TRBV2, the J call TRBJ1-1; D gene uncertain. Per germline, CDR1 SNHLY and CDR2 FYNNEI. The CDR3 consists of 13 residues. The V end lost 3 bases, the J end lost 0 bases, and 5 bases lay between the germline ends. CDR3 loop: CASSDSLNTEAFF. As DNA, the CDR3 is TGTGCCAGCAGTGATTCATTGAACACTGAAGCTTTCTTT.

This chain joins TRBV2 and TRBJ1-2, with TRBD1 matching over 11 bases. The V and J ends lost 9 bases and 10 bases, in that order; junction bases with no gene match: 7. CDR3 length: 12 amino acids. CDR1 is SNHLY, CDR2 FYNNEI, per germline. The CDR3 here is CASNRDRGYYTF. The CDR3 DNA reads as TGTGCCAGTAACCGGGACAGGGGGTACTACACCTTC.

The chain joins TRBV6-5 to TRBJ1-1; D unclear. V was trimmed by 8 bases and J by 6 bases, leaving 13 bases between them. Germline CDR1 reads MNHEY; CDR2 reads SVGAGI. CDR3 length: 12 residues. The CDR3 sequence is CASLGGRPEAFF. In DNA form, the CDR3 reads TGTGCCAGCCTAGGAGGGCGCCCTGAAGCTTTCTTT.

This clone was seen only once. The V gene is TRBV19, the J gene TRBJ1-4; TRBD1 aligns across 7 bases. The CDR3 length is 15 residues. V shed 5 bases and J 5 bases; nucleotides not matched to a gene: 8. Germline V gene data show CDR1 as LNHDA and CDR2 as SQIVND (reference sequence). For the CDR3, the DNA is TGTGCCAGTAGTCCAGGGACAGTTAAAAATGAAAAACTGTTTTTT. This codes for CASSPGTVKNEKLFF.

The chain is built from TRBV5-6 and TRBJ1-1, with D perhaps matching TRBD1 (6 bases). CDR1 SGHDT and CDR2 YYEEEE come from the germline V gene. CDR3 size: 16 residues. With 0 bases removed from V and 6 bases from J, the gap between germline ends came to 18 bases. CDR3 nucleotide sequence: TGTGCCAGCAGCTTGGAGGCAGGGGATTTGTTTCCTGAAGCTTTCTTT. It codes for CASSLEAGDLFPEAFF.